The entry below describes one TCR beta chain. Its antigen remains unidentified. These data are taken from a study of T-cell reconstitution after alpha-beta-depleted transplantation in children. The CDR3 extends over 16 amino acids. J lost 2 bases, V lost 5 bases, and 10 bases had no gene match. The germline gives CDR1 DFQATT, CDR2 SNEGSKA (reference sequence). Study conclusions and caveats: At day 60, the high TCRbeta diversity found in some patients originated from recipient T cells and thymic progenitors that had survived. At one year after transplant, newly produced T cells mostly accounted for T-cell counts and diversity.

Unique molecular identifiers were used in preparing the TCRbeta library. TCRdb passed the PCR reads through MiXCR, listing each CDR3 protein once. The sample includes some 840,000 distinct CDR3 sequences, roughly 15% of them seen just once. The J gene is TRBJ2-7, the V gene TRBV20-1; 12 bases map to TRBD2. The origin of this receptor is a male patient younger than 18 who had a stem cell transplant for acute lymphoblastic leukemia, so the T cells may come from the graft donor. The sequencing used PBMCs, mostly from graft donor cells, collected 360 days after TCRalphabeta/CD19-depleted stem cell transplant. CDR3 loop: CSAGLAGSRRPYEQYF. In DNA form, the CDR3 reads TGCAGTGCTGGACTAGCGGGATCTCGAAGGCCCTACGAGCAGTACTTC.